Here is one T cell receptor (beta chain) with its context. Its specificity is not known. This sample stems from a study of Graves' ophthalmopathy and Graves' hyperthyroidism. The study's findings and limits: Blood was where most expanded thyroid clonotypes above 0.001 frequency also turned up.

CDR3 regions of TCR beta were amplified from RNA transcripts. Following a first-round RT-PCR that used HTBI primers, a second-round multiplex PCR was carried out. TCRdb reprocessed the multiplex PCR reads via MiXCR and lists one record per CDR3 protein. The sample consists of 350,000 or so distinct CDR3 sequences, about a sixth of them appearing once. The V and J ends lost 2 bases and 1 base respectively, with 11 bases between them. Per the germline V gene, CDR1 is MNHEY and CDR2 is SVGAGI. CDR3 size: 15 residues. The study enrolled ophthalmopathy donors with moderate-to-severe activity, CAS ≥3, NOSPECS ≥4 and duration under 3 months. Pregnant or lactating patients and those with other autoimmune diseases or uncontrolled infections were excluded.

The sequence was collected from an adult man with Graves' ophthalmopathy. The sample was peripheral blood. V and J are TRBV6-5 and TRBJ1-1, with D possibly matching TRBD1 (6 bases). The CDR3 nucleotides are TGTGCCAGCAGTTACCGGGGGCACACGAACACTGAAGCTTTCTTT. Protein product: CASSYRGHTNTEAFF.